The 16 T cell receptor beta chains below all came from one sample that was sequenced in a study of cytomegalovirus exposure and HLA in healthy donors. Both 60 Vbeta primers and 13 Jbeta primers went into the PCR. Some clones are missing from TCRdb's copy, which holds only in-frame ones; the method was immunoSEQ multiplex PCR. This table holds 77,000 or so clones. The sequenced sample consisted of PBMCs. These receptors were obtained from a man aged 25-45 years in good health and CMV-seronegative.

V and J are TRBV6-5 and TRBJ1-2, with 8 nucleotides matching TRBD1. Germline lookup yields CDR1 MNHEY and CDR2 SVGAGI. The length of the CDR3 is 15 residues. V dropped 2 bases and J dropped 7; count of bases not matched to a gene: 9. The CDR3 nucleotides are TGTGCCAGCAGTTACCGTTCTACAGGGGGGTCTGGCTACACCTTC. It specifies CASSYRSTGGSGYTF.

The chain recombines TRBV5-1 with TRBJ2-5; no clear D gene. V was trimmed by 2 bases and J by 5 bases, leaving 13 bases between them. The CDR3 spans 14 residues. Germline V gene data show CDR1 as SGHRS and CDR2 as YFSETQ. The DNA for the CDR3 is TGCGCCAGCAGCTTTTGGCAGGTCCGGGAGACCCAGTACTTC. Translated, it gives CASSFWQVRETQYF. Complete variable domain (other parts from reference TRBV5-1 and TRBJ2-5): KAGVTQTPRYLIKTRGQQVTLSCSPISGHRSVSWYQQTPGQGLQFLFEYFSETQRNKGNFPGRFSGRQFSNSRSEMNVSTLELGDSALYLCASSFWQVRETQYFGPGTRLLVL.

The rearrangement uses TRBV9 and TRBJ1-3; 7 nucleotides align to TRBD1. V lost 4 bases to trimming and J lost 2 bases; unmatched junction nucleotides: 6. Germline CDR1 is SGDLS and CDR2 is YYNGEE. The CDR3 covers 15 residues. For the CDR3, the DNA is TGTGCCAGCAGCTCGGGACAGATAACTGGAAACACCATATATTTT. This encodes CASSSGQITGNTIYF.

V gene TRBV11-2 combines with J gene TRBJ2-2, with 11 bases identical to TRBD1. The V gene end was trimmed by 4 bases and the J gene end by 5 bases; junction bases not matched to a gene: 3. The CDR3 contains 15 residues. The germline V gene encodes CDR1 SGHAT and CDR2 FQNNGV. CDR3 protein: CASSSGQGATGELFF. CDR3 sequence (DNA): TGTGCCAGCAGCTCCGGACAGGGGGCTACCGGGGAGCTGTTTTTT.

This chain joins TRBV4-3 and TRBJ1-1, with a possible D match to TRBD1 (5 bases). The CDR3 is 14 residues long. V gave up 4 bases and J gave up 4 bases, with 13 bases separating them. Germline loops: CDR1 LGHNA, CDR2 YSLEER. DNA for the CDR3: TGCGCCAGCAGCCGGGACTCGCAAGCCACTGAAGCTTTCTTT. Its translation is CASSRDSQATEAFF.

The chain combines TRBV15 with TRBJ1-2; D remains unclear. This CDR3 contains 12 residues. Germline V lookup: CDR1 LNHNV, CDR2 YYDKDF (reference sequence). Trimming stripped 0 bases from V and 6 bases from J, with 5 bases between. CDR3 nucleotide sequence: TGTGCCACCAGCAGAGACGGAGATGGCTACACCTTC. As protein: CATSRDGDGYTF.

The chain carries TRBV19 and TRBJ2-3; 11 bases align to TRBD2. Germline trimming cut 1 base from V and 4 bases from J; bases unmatched to any gene: 7. The length of the CDR3 is 17 residues. Germline assignment: CDR1 LNHDA and CDR2 SQIVND (reference sequence). CDR3 protein: CASSIASSGRFSDTQYF. CDR3 in DNA: TGTGCCAGTAGTATAGCCTCTAGCGGGAGGTTTTCAGATACGCAGTATTTT.

The CDR3 region has the DNA TGTGCCACCGGCTCCCAGGGTGACTATGGCTACACCTTC. Translation gives CATGSQGDYGYTF. The chain links TRBV7-9 to TRBJ1-2; D possibly corresponds to TRBD1 (5 bases). The V gene lost 10 bases and the J gene lost 3 bases, with 15 bases spanning the gap. The germline V gene has CDR1 SEHNR and CDR2 FQNEAQ (reference sequence). There are 13 residues in the CDR3.

The rearrangement uses TRBV16 and TRBJ1-2, with TRBD1 identical over 10 bases. CDR1 and CDR2 (germline): KGHSY, FQNENV. Trimming at V came to 4 bases and at J to 3 bases, leaving 5 bases not matched to a gene. The CDR3 runs 15 residues. The CDR3 bases are TGTGCCAGCAGCCCTATCGGACAGGGGGACTATGGCTACACCTTC. Residues: CASSPIGQGDYGYTF.

This chain connects TRBV29-1 to TRBJ2-5, with 8 nucleotides matching TRBD1. The V gene's germline CDR1 is SQVTM and CDR2 ANQGSEA. The trim removed 7 bases at V and 3 bases at J, leaving 4 bases unmatched. The CDR3 has 12 amino acids. The CDR3 sequence: CSGNRGEETQYF. CDR3 in DNA: TGCAGCGGAAACAGGGGGGAAGAGACCCAGTACTTC.

The chain joins TRBV2 to TRBJ1-1, with 11 bases aligning to TRBD1. The germline V gene encodes CDR1 SNHLY and CDR2 FYNNEI. V was clipped by 1 base and J by 4 bases; unmatched bases: 2. The CDR3 runs 15 residues. CDR3 bases: TGTGCCAGCAGTGAAGGGGGACAGGGGGTCACTGAAGCTTTCTTT. This translates into CASSEGGQGVTEAFF.

The chain is built from TRBV2 and TRBJ2-3; 8 bases fit TRBD2. V lost 7 bases to trimming and J lost 6 bases; unmatched junction nucleotides: 12. CDR3 size: 15 residues. Germline V gene data show CDR1 as SNHLY and CDR2 as FYNNEI. The DNA of the CDR3 is TGTGCCAGCATTAGAAGCGGGGGAGCTGGCGATACGCAGTATTTT. Protein product: CASIRSGGAGDTQYF.

The chain has TRBV5-1 and TRBJ2-7; TRBD1 matches at 9 bases. This CDR3 has 15 amino acids. V lost 4 bases, J lost 4 bases, and 9 bases stayed unmatched. From germline, CDR1 is SGHRS and CDR2 YFSETQ. The CDR3 region is CASSLRGQGPYEQYF. For the CDR3, the DNA is TGCGCCAGCAGCCTTAGGGGACAGGGTCCGTACGAGCAGTACTTC.

This CDR3 is CASSPWSGPSYEQYF. The CDR3 DNA is TGTGCCAGCAGTCCCTGGTCTGGGCCCAGCTACGAGCAGTACTTC. The chain links TRBV27 to TRBJ2-7; D not certain. The CDR3 contains 15 residues. Per the germline V gene, CDR1 is MNHEY and CDR2 is SMNVEV (reference sequence). Between the trimmed V and J ends, which lost 5 bases and 3 bases, there was a span of 17 bases.

The chain combines TRBV7-9 with TRBJ2-5; 9 bases line up with TRBD1. Germline lookup yields CDR1 SEHNR and CDR2 FQNEAQ (reference sequence). V shed 5 bases, J shed 5 bases, and the junction held 12 bases outside the gene matches. The CDR3 totals 16 residues. Here the CDR3 DNA reads TGTGCCAGCAGCCGAATACAGGGGGCCCGGGTCGAGACCCAGTACTTC. It codes for CASSRIQGARVETQYF.

This chain links TRBV29-1 with TRBJ1-1; tentative D call: TRBD1 (6 bases). The V and J ends lost 5 bases and 5 bases respectively, with 18 bases between them. There are 14 residues in the CDR3. CDR1 is SQVTM and CDR2 is ANQGSEA in the germline V gene. The CDR3 coding sequence is TGCAGCGTTCAAAGGGGGGGCACGGGGACTGAAGCTTTCTTT. Its protein product is CSVQRGGTGTEAFF.